This entry lists 15 T cell receptor beta chains sequenced from one sample in a study of blood T cell repertoires in COVID-19. Generated by immunoSEQ multiplex PCR, the TCRdb table keeps only in-frame clones and is missing some. This sample has 25,000 to 40,000 clones; 91% occur once, and the top ten carry 4.5% to 6%. The specimen sequenced was peripheral blood. Receptor source: a human donor in a cohort sampled during active COVID-19.

The chain recombines TRBV9 with TRBJ1-1; D gene unclear. Germline V gene sequence: CDR1 SGDLS, CDR2 YYNGEE. The V end was cut by 0 bases, the J end by 0 bases, with 6 bases between. The CDR3 contains 14 residues. CDR3 nucleotides: TGTGCCAGCAGCGTAGGGGAGGTGAACACTGAAGCTTTCTTT. As protein: CASSVGEVNTEAFF.

The chain links TRBV6-1 to TRBJ2-7; 7 nucleotides align to TRBD2. Trimming removed 2 bases from V and 1 base from J; junction bases left unmatched: 5. The CDR3 is 15 residues long. The germline gives CDR1 MNHNS, CDR2 SASEGT. The CDR3 reads CASSERGDGSYEQYV. In DNA, the CDR3 is TGTGCCAGCAGTGAACGGGGGGACGGTTCCTACGAGCAGTACGTC.

The rearrangement links TRBV5-5 to TRBJ2-7; D might be TRBD1 (6 bases). Germline CDR1 reads SGHKS; CDR2 reads YYEKEE (reference sequence). The CDR3 covers 15 residues. Trimming stripped 4 bases from V and 0 bases from J, with 14 bases between. Written as DNA, the CDR3 is TGTGCCAGCAGCGCGAGGTGGGACATCTCCTACGAGCAGTACGTC. Its protein product is CASSARWDISYEQYV.

The genes are TRBV6-5 and TRBJ1-1; D is unresolved. The CDR3 has 14 amino acids. Trimming removed 4 bases from V and 3 bases from J, with 12 bases in between. Per germline, CDR1 MNHEY and CDR2 SVGAGI. The CDR3 region has the DNA TGTGCCAGCAGTTTTAACCCTAAGTACACTGAAGCTTTCTTT. Its translation: CASSFNPKYTEAFF.

The chain carries TRBV7-9 and TRBJ1-1; no firm D call. This CDR3 contains 13 residues. Germline V CDR1 and CDR2: SEHNR, FQNEAQ (reference sequence). V lost 0 bases, J lost 8 bases, and 10 bases lay in between. In DNA, the CDR3 is TGTGCCAGCAGCTTAGCGAGGGTAGGGGAAGCTTTCTTT. Its translation: CASSLARVGEAFF.

Comment on this clone: Different DNA sequences within this sample yield the same CDR3. This rearrangement joins TRBV10-3 to TRBJ2-7, with 7 bases that match TRBD1. Germline trimming cut 6 bases from V and 3 bases from J; bases unmatched to any gene: 2. The CDR3 is 12 residues long. Germline values: CDR1 ENHRY, CDR2 SYGVKD. In nucleotides, the CDR3 is TGTGCCATCAGAGGGACAGACTACGAGCAGTACGTC. This translates into CAIRGTDYEQYV.

The chain has TRBV5-1 and TRBJ1-2; D unclear. CDR1 and CDR2 (germline): SGHRS, YFSETQ. The V and J ends lost 0 bases and 2 bases respectively, with 5 bases between them. The CDR3 consists of 13 residues. DNA of the CDR3: TGCGCCAGCAGCTTGGAACGGAACTATGGCTACACCTTC. Its translation: CASSLERNYGYTF.

This sequence joins TRBV5-1 and TRBJ2-3; TRBD1 might be the D (5 bases). V was cut by 5 bases and J by 2 bases, with 9 bases left in between. The CDR3 runs 13 residues. Germline V CDR1 and CDR2: SGHRS, YFSETQ. CDR3 nucleotide sequence: TGCGCCAGCAGATCACAGGACACAGATACGCAGTATTTT. It encodes CASRSQDTDTQYF.

The V gene is TRBV10-3, the J gene TRBJ2-1; 9 nucleotides line up with TRBD1. This CDR3 is built from 14 residues. V was pared by 2 bases and J by 9 bases, with 5 bases of the junction left unmatched. In germline, CDR1 is ENHRY, CDR2 SYGVKD. The CDR3 reads CAISEDRGVVEQFF. CDR3 sequence (DNA): TGTGCCATCAGTGAGGACAGGGGGGTAGTTGAGCAGTTCTTC.

The chain recombines TRBV28 with TRBJ2-3, with TRBD1 as a possible D gene (6 bases). V was pared by 6 bases and J by 6 bases, with 19 bases between. The CDR3 length is 15 residues. Germline loops: CDR1 MDHEN, CDR2 SYDVKM. The CDR3 sequence is CASRAQGSKVDTQYF. In DNA form, the CDR3 reads TGTGCCAGCAGGGCACAGGGAAGCAAGGTCGATACGCAGTATTTT.

V is TRBV18 and J is TRBJ2-1, with D unclear. CDR3 size: 16 residues. V was pared by 4 bases and J by 2 bases, with 15 bases between. Germline V CDR1 and CDR2: KGHSH, LQKENI. This chain's CDR3 is CASSRSGQQTYNEQFF. CDR3 DNA sequence: TGTGCCAGCTCACGTTCAGGCCAGCAAACCTACAATGAGCAGTTCTTC.

The rearrangement uses TRBV4-1 and TRBJ2-1, with TRBD2 identical over 10 bases. The V gene's germline CDR1 is MGHRA and CDR2 YSYEKL. The CDR3 covers 18 residues. The V gene end was trimmed by 1 base and the J gene end by 12 bases; junction bases not matched to a gene: 18. This chain's CDR3 is CASSQVNMGLAGGGGQFF. The DNA for the CDR3 is TGCGCCAGCAGCCAAGTTAATATGGGGTTAGCGGGGGGTGGTGGGCAGTTCTTC.

The chain employs TRBV7-3 and TRBJ2-3; TRBD2 matches at 7 bases. CDR3 size: 13 residues. J gave up 10 bases and V 2 bases, and 6 bases lay outside the gene matches. Germline V CDR1 and CDR2: SGHTA, FQGTGA. CDR3 coding DNA: TGTGCCAGCAGCTTAGGTGAGGGAGGGCCGCAGTATTTT. It encodes CASSLGEGGPQYF.

The J gene is TRBJ1-1, the V gene TRBV5-4; 7 bases match TRBD1. This CDR3 comprises 16 residues. Per the germline V gene, CDR1 is SGHNT and CDR2 is YYREEE (reference sequence). J was trimmed by 1 base and V by 5 bases; bases with no gene match: 11. The CDR3 protein is CASRAGGTASNTEAFF. The CDR3 region has the DNA TGTGCCAGCAGAGCGGGGGGGACAGCTTCGAACACTGAAGCTTTCTTT.

The chain carries TRBV7-4 and TRBJ1-4; 7 bases fit TRBD1. The germline gives CDR1 SGHVT, CDR2 SQSDAQ. J gave up 8 bases and V 4 bases, and 7 bases lay outside the gene matches. The CDR3 is 14 residues long. As DNA, the CDR3 is TGTGCCAGCAGCTCAACGGGACAGAAAGAAAAACTGTTTTTT. This translates into CASSSTGQKEKLFF. The whole variable domain, remainder taken from reference TRBV7-4 and TRBJ1-4, is GAGVSQSPRYKVAKRGRDVALRCDSISGHVTLYWYRQTLGQGSEVLTYSQSDAQRDKSGRPSGRFSAERPERSVSTLKIQRTEQGDSAVYLCASSSTGQKEKLFFGSGTQLSVL.